This T cell receptor beta chain was sequenced during a study of T cell responses to AZD1222 COVID-19 vaccine (dated by TCRdb to about 2021). Broadly, across the study: Because spike-specific TCR depth and breadth did not differ between the two schedules, AZD1222 recipients who got a second dose at roughly 4 weeks were pooled with those who got a second dose at roughly 12 weeks. TCR sequencing covered more than 230 trial participants: 207 given two doses of AZD1222 and about 26 given two doses of MenACWY control vaccine. Trial participants were enrolled into age subgroups of 18-55, 56-69 and 70-plus years, which contained approximately 150, 30 and 60 TCR-sequenced participants, respectively.

Overall study outcomes, separate from this receptor: Spike-specific TCR breadth and depth rose significantly after two AZD1222 doses compared with day 0 and with MenACWY recipients. Participants were mostly white British, with more females than males. The authors suggested clonal diversity may have been underestimated. No day 14 peak-response samples were available, so repertoires were characterized only after the peak T cell response. Vaccine-associated CD4 TCRs spanned the whole spike protein, with dominant responses in regions 160-218 and 743-854. Epitopes outside the regions mutated in the B.1.351 and B.1.1.7 variants were reportedly recognized by nearly half of the unique spike-specific TCRs. Conclusions about previously exposed vaccinees are limited, since just five to seven AZD1222 recipients were seropositive for SARS-CoV-2 at baseline. The 56-69-year group was small, and its depth increase did not reach significance, likely because of low power.

V sheds 2 bases and J sheds 15 bases, leaving 20 bases between their ends. The CDR3 starts with the cysteine, ends with the phenylalanine, and has 14 residues. The kept DNA is CDR3 alone, 42 bases in frame from the first base. Sequences SGHTA (CDR1) and FQGNSA (CDR2) are obtained from the germline V gene. Comments on this clone: This receptor's antigen is unknown. It has no much larger one-base neighbor in the sample; base qualities were not kept.

The CDR3 regions of human TCRbeta chains were analyzed by immunosequencing. The study's own analysis went as follows. Repertoire TCRs were checked for matches against a reference library of SARS-CoV-2-specific TCRs that had been generated using the MIRA antigen-specificity platform. Breadth was defined as the fraction of unique TCRs that were SARS-CoV-2-associated. Depth was defined as the fraction of total T cells that were SARS-CoV-2-associated. Using the MIRA data, each spike-specific TCR was mapped to the spike region that the TCR reacts to and placed in a CD4 or CD8 class. Log10-transformed breadth and depth values were compared by one-way ANOVA with Sidak's multiple comparisons tests. TCRdb retrieved this table from immuneACCESS and kept in-frame rearrangements only. Not all clones are present; in checked studies, unresolved V genes account for under half, and no reason is known for the remainder. V and J calls and clone size are given by that table; D and trimming were obtained from the DNA. The sample records 95,000 to 150,000 clones, about 87% of which are singletons. Under 6.5% of the sample is held by the ten biggest clonotypes.

In light of the paper, this sample's time point label describes: baseline before first vaccination. Vaccinee samples came from UK trials COV001 and COV002, including a single-blind randomized controlled phase 2/3 trial of AZD1222 (ChAdOx1 nCoV-19) in healthy adults. For TCRbeta chain sequencing, PBMC samples were collected from trial participants at day 0 and at day 28 after the second dose. The sample in question was peripheral blood, obtained on day 0 of AZD1222 vaccination. This TCR derives from an adult in good health. The sequence joins TRBV7-2 to TRBJ2-1; the best D guess is TRBD1, with 5 bases matching. The CDR3 region has the sequence CASSLIQVDNVLFF. The nucleotides are TGTGCCAGCAGCTTAATACAGGTAGACAATGTCCTGTTCTTC.